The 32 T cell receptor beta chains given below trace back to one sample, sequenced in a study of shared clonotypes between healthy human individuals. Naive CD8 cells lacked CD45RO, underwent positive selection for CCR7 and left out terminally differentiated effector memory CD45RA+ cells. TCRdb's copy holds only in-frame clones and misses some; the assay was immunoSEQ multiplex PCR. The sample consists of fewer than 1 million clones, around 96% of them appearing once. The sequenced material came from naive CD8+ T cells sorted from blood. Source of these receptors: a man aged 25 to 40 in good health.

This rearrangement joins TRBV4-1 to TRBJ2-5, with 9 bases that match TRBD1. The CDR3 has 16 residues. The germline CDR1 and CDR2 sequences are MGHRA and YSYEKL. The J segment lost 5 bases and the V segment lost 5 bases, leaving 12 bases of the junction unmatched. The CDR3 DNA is TGCGCCAGCAGCTACCCGGACAGGGGACGTTCGGAGACCCAGTACTTC. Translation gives CASSYPDRGRSETQYF.

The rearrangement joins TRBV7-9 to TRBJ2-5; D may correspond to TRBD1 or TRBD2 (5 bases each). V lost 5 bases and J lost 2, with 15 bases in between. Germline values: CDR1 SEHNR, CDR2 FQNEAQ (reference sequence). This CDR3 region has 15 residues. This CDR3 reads CASSTKGTTQETQYF. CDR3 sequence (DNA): TGTGCCAGCAGCACTAAAGGGACGACTCAAGAGACCCAGTACTTC.

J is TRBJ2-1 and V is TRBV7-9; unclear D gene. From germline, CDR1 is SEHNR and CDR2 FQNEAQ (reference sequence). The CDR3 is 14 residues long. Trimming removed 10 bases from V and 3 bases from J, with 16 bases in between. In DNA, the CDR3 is TGTGCCATCCCGACCGATCCTGACTACAATGAGCAGTTCTTC. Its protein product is CAIPTDPDYNEQFF.

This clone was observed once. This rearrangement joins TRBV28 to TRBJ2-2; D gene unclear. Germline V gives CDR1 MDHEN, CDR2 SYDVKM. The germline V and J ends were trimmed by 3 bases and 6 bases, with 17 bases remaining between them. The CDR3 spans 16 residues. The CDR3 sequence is CASSFIHLSYSGELFF. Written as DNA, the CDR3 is TGTGCCAGCAGTTTTATACATCTTTCGTACTCCGGGGAGCTGTTTTTT. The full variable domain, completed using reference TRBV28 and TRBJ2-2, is DVKVTQSSRYLVKRTGEKVFLECVQDMDHENMFWYRQDPGLGLRLIYFSYDVKMKEKGDIPEGYSVSREKKERFSLILESASTNQTSMYLCASSFIHLSYSGELFFGEGSRLTVL.

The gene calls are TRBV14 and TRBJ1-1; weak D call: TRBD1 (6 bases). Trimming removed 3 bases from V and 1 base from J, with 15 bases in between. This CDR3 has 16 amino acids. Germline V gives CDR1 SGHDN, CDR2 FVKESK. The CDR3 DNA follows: TGTGCCAGCAGCCACCCGACAGGTTTCGAGAACACTGAAGCTTTCTTT. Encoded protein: CASSHPTGFENTEAFF.

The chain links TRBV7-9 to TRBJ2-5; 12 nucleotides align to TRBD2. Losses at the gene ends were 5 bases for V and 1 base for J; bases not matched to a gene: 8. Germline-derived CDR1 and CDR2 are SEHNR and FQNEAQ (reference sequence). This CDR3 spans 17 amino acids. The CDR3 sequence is CASSPPGLAGSQETQYF. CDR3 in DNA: TGTGCCAGCAGCCCCCCCGGACTAGCGGGGAGCCAAGAGACCCAGTACTTC.

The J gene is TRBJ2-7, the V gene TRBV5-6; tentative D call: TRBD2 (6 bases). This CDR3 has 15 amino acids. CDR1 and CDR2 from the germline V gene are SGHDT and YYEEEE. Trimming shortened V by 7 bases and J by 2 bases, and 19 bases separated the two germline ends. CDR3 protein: CASRLMEGIAYEQYF. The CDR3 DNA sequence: TGTGCCAGCCGACTCATGGAGGGGATAGCCTACGAGCAGTACTTC. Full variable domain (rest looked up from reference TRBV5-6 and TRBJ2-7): DAGVTQSPTHLIKTRGQQVTLRCSPKSGHDTVSWYQQALGQGPQFIFQYYEEEERQRGNFPDRFSGHQFPNYSSELNVNALLLGDSALYLCASRLMEGIAYEQYFGPGTRLTVT.

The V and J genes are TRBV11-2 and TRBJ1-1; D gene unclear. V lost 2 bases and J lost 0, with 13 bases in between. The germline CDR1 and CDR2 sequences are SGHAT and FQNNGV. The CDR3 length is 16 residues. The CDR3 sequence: CASSLIGGGVNTEAFF. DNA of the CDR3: TGTGCCAGCAGCTTAATAGGAGGCGGCGTGAACACTGAAGCTTTCTTT.

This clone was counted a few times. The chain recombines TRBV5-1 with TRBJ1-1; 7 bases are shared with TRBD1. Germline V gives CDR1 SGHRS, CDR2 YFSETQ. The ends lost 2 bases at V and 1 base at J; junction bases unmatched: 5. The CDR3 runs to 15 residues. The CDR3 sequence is CASSFRQGANTEAFF. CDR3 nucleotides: TGCGCCAGCAGCTTCCGACAGGGTGCGAACACTGAAGCTTTCTTT.

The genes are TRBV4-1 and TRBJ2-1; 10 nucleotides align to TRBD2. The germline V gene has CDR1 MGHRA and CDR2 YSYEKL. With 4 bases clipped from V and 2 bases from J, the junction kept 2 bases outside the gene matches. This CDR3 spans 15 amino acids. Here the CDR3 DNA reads TGCGCCAGCAGCCCCACTAGCGGGGCCTACAATGAGCAGTTCTTC. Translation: CASSPTSGAYNEQFF.

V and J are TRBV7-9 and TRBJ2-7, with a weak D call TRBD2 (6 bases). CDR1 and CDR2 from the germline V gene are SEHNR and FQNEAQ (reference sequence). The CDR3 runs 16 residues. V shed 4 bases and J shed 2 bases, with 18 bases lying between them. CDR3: CASSSLVSGFAYEQYF. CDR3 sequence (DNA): TGTGCCAGCAGCTCCTTAGTAAGCGGGTTTGCCTACGAGCAGTACTTC.

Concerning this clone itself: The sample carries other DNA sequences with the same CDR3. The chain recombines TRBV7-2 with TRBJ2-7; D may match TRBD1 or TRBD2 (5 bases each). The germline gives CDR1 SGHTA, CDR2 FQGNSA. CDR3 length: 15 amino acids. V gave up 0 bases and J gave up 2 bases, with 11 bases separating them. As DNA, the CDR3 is TGTGCCAGCAGCTTAGCCGGGACCCTAACCTACGAGCAGTACTTC. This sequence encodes CASSLAGTLTYEQYF. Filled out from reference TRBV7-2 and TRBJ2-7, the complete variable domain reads GAGVSQSPSNKVTEKGKDVELRCDPISGHTALYWYRQSLGQGLEFLIYFQGNSAPDKSGLPSDRFSAERTGGSVSTLTIQRTQQEDSAVYLCASSLAGTLTYEQYFGPGTRLTVT.

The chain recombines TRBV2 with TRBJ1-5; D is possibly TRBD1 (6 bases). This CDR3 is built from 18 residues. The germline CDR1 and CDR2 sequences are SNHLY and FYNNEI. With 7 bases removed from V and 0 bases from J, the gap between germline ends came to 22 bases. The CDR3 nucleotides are TGTGCCAGCATGGGAGACCGGGACAAGGCCCATAGCAATCAGCCCCAGCATTTT. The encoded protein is CASMGDRDKAHSNQPQHF.

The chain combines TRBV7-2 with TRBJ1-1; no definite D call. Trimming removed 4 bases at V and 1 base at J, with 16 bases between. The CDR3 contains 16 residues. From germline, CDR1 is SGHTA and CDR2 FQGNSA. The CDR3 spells CASSSITDIPNTEAFF. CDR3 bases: TGTGCCAGCAGCTCGATCACTGACATCCCGAACACTGAAGCTTTCTTT.

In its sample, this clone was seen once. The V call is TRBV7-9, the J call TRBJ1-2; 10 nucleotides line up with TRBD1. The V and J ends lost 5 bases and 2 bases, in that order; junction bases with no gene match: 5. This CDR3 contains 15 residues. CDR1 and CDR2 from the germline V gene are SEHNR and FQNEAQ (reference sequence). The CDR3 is CASSLRTGGNYGYTF. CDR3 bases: TGTGCCAGCAGCCTCCGGACAGGGGGGAACTATGGCTACACCTTC.

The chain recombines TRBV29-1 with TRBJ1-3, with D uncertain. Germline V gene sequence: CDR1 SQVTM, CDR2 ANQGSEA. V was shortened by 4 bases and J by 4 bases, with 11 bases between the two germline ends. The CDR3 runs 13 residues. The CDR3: CSVVVLMGNTIYF. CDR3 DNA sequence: TGCAGCGTTGTAGTGTTGATGGGAAACACCATATATTTT.

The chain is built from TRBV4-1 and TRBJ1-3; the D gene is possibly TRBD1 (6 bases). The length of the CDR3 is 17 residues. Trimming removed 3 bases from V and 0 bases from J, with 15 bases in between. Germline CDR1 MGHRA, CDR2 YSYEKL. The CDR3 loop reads CASSQGYRDFSGNTIYF. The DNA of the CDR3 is TGCGCCAGCAGCCAGGGCTACAGGGATTTCTCTGGAAACACCATATATTTT.

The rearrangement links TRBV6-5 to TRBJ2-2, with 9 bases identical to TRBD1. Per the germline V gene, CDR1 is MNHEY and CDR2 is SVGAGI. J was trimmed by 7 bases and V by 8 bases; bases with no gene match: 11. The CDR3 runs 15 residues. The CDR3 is CASHITGGAGGELFF. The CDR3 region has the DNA TGTGCCAGCCATATTACAGGGGGCGCCGGCGGGGAGCTGTTTTTT.

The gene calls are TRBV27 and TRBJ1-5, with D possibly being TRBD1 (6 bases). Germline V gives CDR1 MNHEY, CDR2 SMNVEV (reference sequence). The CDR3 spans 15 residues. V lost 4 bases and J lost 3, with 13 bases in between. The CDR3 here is CASSYSSGANQPQHF. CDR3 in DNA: TGTGCCAGCAGTTATTCTTCGGGGGCCAATCAGCCCCAGCATTTT.

CDR3 bases: TGCGCCAGCACGCCCAGCTACGAGCAGTACTTC. This codes for CASTPSYEQYF. The chain is built from TRBV10-2 and TRBJ2-7; no clear D gene. Trimming pared 7 bases from V and 3 bases from J, leaving 7 bases between. The CDR3 is 11 residues long. Germline V gene sequence: CDR1 WSHSY, CDR2 SAAADI.

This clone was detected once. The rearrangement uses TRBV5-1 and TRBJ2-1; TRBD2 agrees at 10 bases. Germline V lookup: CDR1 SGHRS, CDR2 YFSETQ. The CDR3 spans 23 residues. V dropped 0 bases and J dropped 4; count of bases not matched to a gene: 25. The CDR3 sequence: CASSLGGPRSGLAGEGTYNEQFF. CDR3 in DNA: TGCGCCAGCAGCTTGGGCGGACCGCGTTCGGGGCTAGCGGGAGAAGGGACATACAATGAGCAGTTCTTC.

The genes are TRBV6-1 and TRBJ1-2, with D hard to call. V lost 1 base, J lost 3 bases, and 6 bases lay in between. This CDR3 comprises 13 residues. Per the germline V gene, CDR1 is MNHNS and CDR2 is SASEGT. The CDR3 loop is CASSEEQHYGYTF. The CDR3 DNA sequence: TGTGCCAGCAGTGAAGAACAGCACTATGGCTACACCTTC.

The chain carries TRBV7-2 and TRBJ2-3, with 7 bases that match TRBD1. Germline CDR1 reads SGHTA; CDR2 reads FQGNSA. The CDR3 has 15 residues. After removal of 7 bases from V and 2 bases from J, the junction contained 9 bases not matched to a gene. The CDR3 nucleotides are TGTGCCAGCACCCCGGGACAGATAAACACAGATACGCAGTATTTT. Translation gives CASTPGQINTDTQYF.

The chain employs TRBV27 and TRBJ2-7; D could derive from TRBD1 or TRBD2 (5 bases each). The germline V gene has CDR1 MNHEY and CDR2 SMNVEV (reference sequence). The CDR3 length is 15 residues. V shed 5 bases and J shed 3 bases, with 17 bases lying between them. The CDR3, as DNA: TGTGCCAGCAGTCAACACCGGGACCCATTCTACGAGCAGTACTTC. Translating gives CASSQHRDPFYEQYF.

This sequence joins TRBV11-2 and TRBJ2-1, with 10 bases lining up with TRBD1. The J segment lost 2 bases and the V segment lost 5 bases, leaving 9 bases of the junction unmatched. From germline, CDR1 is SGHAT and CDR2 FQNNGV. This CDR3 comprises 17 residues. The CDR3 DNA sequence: TGTGCCAGCAGCGGCCGGGACAGGGGAAGTCCCTACAATGAGCAGTTCTTC. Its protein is CASSGRDRGSPYNEQFF.

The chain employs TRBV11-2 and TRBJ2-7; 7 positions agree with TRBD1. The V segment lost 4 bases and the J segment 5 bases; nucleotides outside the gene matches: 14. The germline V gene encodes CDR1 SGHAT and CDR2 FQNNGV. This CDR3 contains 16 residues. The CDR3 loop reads CASSSPEAGGWDEQYF. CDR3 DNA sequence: TGTGCCAGCAGCTCTCCCGAAGCAGGGGGTTGGGACGAGCAGTACTTC.

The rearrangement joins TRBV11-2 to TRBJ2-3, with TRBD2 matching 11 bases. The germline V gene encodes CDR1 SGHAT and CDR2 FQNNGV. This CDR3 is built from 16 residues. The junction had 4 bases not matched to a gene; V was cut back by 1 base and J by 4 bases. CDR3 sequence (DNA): TGTGCCAGCAGCTTAGGACTAGCGGGGTACTCAGATACGCAGTATTTT. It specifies CASSLGLAGYSDTQYF.

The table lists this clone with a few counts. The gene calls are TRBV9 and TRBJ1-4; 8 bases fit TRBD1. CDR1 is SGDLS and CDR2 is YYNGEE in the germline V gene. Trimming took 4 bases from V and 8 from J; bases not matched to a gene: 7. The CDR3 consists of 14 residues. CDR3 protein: CASSPGTGLEKLFF. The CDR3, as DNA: TGTGCCAGCAGCCCCGGGACAGGACTCGAAAAACTGTTTTTT.

The CDR3 spells CSVEGGREGHSSYNEQFF. The CDR3 coding sequence is TGCAGCGTTGAAGGTGGGCGGGAGGGCCATAGCTCCTACAATGAGCAGTTCTTC. V is TRBV29-1 and J is TRBJ2-1, with TRBD2 matching 9 bases. The CDR3 consists of 18 residues. V lost 1 base and J lost 0; bases outside the gene matches: 10. Looked up from germline, CDR1 is SQVTM and CDR2 is ANQGSEA.

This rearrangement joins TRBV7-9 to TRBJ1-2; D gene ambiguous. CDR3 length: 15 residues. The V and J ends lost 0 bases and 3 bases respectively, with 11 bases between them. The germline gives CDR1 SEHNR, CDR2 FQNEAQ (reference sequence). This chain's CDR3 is CASSLALAGDYGYTF. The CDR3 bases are TGTGCCAGCAGCTTAGCGTTGGCAGGAGACTATGGCTACACCTTC.

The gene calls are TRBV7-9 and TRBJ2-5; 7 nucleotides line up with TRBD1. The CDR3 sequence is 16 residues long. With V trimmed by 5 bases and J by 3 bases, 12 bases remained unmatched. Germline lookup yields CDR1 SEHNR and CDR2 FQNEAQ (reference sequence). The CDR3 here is CASSPPWTGRKETQYF. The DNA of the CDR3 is TGTGCCAGCAGCCCTCCTTGGACAGGTCGTAAAGAGACCCAGTACTTC.

The CDR3 DNA reads TGTGCCACCAGCTCCCGAGACAGGGATCAAGAGACCCAGTACTTC. Translating it yields CATSSRDRDQETQYF. The V gene is TRBV15, the J gene TRBJ2-5; TRBD1 matches at 7 bases. This CDR3 has 15 amino acids. V trimming: 5 bases; J trimming: 2 bases; junction bases outside the gene matches: 8. CDR1 and CDR2 (germline): LNHNV, YYDKDF (reference sequence).